This TCR beta chain was retrieved from a study of human T cells and chemical hapten exposure. MiXCR, applied by TCRdb to the RACE reads, yields one record per CDR3 protein. Here the sample spans approximately 110,000 distinct CDR3 sequences, 9.2% being singletons. Germline CDR1 is SGHTA and CDR2 is FQGNSA. V was clipped by 6 bases and J by 3 bases, with 12 bases between them. The CDR3 is 14 residues long. Time point indicated: patch test 2, 6 weeks after DPC sensitization. The treatment is: therapeutic diphenylcyclopropenone sensitization with weekly scalp DPC. Donation of samples came from alopecia patients who were 18 to 70 years old and suitable for DPC.

The chain joins TRBV7-2 to TRBJ1-5; D is possibly TRBD1 (6 bases). The input for sequencing was whole blood, taken in connection with sensitization to the hapten diphenylcyclopropenone (DPC). The origin of this receptor is a woman in her thirties or forties with alopecia areata. Some clones in this sample may be carry-over from other donors' samples. Here the CDR3 reads CASSPDSFNQPQHF. In DNA form, the CDR3 reads TGTGCCAGCAGTCCGGACAGTTTCAATCAGCCCCAGCATTTT.